The clone carrying this T cell receptor beta chain has just one count. This record comes from a study of T cell changes during pregnancy in multiple sclerosis. The V gene lost 3 bases and the J gene lost 0 bases, with 9 bases spanning the gap. The germline CDR1 and CDR2 sequences are MNHEY and SMNVEV (reference sequence). This CDR3 is built from 15 residues. The assay was immunoSEQ multiplex PCR, and TCRdb's table has in-frame clones only and misses some. The sample consists of around 92,000 clones, approximately 95% of them appearing once. Sample: peripheral blood, taken after pregnancy. This TCR was recovered from a female donor with multiple sclerosis, enrolled in a pregnancy study. The chain recombines TRBV27 with TRBJ1-5; D is unclear. The CDR3 DNA is TGTGCCAGCAGTTTGGCGGGGTATAGCAATCAGCCCCAGCATTTT. As protein: CASSLAGYSNQPQHF.